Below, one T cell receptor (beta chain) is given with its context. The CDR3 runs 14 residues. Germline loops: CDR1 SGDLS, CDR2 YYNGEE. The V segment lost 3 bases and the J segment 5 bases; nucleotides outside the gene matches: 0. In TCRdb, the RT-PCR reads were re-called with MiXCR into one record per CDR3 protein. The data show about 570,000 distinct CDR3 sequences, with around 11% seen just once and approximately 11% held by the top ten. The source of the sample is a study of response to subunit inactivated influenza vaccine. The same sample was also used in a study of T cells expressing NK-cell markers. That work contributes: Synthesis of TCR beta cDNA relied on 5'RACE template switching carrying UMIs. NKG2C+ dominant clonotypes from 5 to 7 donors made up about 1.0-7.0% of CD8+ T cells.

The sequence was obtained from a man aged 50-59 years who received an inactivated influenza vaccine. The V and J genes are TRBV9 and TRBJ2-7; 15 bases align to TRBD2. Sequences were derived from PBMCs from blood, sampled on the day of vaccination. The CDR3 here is CASSGTSGRDEQYF. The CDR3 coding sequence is TGTGCCAGCAGCGGGACTAGCGGGAGGGACGAGCAGTACTTC.